The sequence of this TCR beta chain was determined in a study of T cells in Graves' hyperthyroidism and ophthalmopathy. Study results and caveats: In simple terms, a model built on 13 V-J features told ophthalmopathy apart from stable hyperthyroidism. Blood held most thyroid clonotypes expanded above 0.001 frequency.

This clonotype has a handful of counts. Its target is not known. The CDR3 runs 13 residues. V was shortened by 5 bases and J by 2 bases, with 7 bases between the two germline ends. Germline lookup yields CDR1 SGHTA and CDR2 FQGTGA. RNA transcripts yielded amplified TCR beta CDR3 regions. First-round RT-PCR targeting the TCR CDR3 was performed with the HTBI primer set. TCRdb called the multiplex PCR reads again in MiXCR, with one record for every CDR3 protein. Here the sample spans roughly 500,000 distinct CDR3 sequences, about 14% being singletons. Extraction of PBMCs used 7.5 to 10 ml of fresh peripheral blood.

This rearrangement joins TRBV7-3 to TRBJ1-3; no definite D call. What was sequenced was blood. The receptor's source is a woman aged 25 to 45 with Graves' hyperthyroidism that later progressed to Graves' ophthalmopathy. For the CDR3, the DNA is TGTGCCAGCAGCCCCCGGCCTGGAAACACCATATATTTT. This gives the protein CASSPRPGNTIYF. Drawing the rest from reference TRBV7-3 and TRBJ1-3, the complete variable domain is GAGVSQTPSNKVTEKGKYVELRCDPISGHTALYWYRQSLGQGPEFLIYFQGTGAADDSGLPNDRFFAVRPEGSVSTLKIQRTERGDSAVYLCASSPRPGNTIYFGEGSWLTVV.